The 23 T cell receptor beta chains given below trace back to one sample, sequenced in a study of OX40 agonist ivuxolimab in advanced cancers. Using immunoSEQ multiplex PCR, the repertoire was profiled, and TCRdb retains in-frame clones only, with some absent. In the table there are about 48,000 clones, approximately 81% of which are singletons. Sequenced material: CD4+ or CD8+ T cells sorted from blood, taken in a trial of the OX40 agonist ivuxolimab. Receptors were obtained from an adult with an advanced solid tumor such as melanoma, head and neck, liver or kidney cancer.

The chain carries TRBV5-1 and TRBJ2-2; a weak D match, TRBD1 (6 bases). The V and J ends lost 4 bases and 2 bases respectively, with 15 bases between them. Germline V gene lookup returns CDR1 SGHRS and CDR2 YFSETQ. The CDR3 runs 16 residues. The CDR3 loop is CASSPAGTLNTGELFF. The CDR3 DNA sequence: TGCGCCAGCAGCCCCGCCGGGACACTAAACACCGGGGAGCTGTTTTTT.

The CDR3: CASSSRTSGITDTQYF. The CDR3 DNA reads as TGTGCCAGCAGCTCCCGGACTAGCGGGATCACAGATACGCAGTATTTT. The chain combines TRBV7-2 with TRBJ2-3; 12 positions match TRBD2. Germline V gives CDR1 SGHTA, CDR2 FQGNSA. J lost 2 bases, V lost 4 bases, and 4 bases had no gene match. The CDR3 loop spans 16 amino acids.

CDR3 sequence: CASSRQGTLNEQFF. The CDR3 nucleotides read TGTGCCAGCAGTCGGCAGGGGACTTTGAATGAGCAGTTCTTC. The chain has TRBV6-5 and TRBJ2-1; either TRBD1 or TRBD2 may fit D (6 bases each). The CDR3 covers 14 residues. Between the trimmed V and J ends, which lost 5 bases and 7 bases, there was a span of 15 bases. Germline V gene lookup returns CDR1 MNHEY and CDR2 SVGAGI.

In this sample, this clone turned up once. The chain employs TRBV11-2 and TRBJ2-3; D is uncertain. V lost 4 bases to trimming and J lost 0 bases, with 11 bases between them. The CDR3 totals 15 residues. The germline V gene encodes CDR1 SGHAT and CDR2 FQNNGV. The DNA for the CDR3 is TGTGCCAGCAGCTCCCGCCGTTACAGCACAGATACGCAGTATTTT. Translating it yields CASSSRRYSTDTQYF.

This clone was detected a few times. The chain joins TRBV11-2 to TRBJ2-7; D not certain. CDR1 and CDR2 (germline): SGHAT, FQNNGV. CDR3 size: 11 residues. The V gene lost 4 bases and the J gene lost 5 bases, with 6 bases spanning the gap. CDR3 in amino acids: CASSSGHEQYF. DNA of the CDR3: TGTGCCAGCAGCTCCGGCCACGAGCAGTACTTC.

J is TRBJ2-7 and V is TRBV28; no firm D call. The CDR3 consists of 12 residues. The V end was cut by 6 bases, the J end by 3 bases, with 9 bases between. The germline V gene encodes CDR1 MDHEN and CDR2 SYDVKM. In DNA, the CDR3 is TGTGCCAGCAGGACACGGATCTACGAGCAGTACTTC. This translates into CASRTRIYEQYF.

This clone was counted a single time. The J gene is TRBJ1-1, the V gene TRBV28, with TRBD1 identical over 8 bases. Germline CDR1 MDHEN, CDR2 SYDVKM. J gave up 11 bases and V 7 bases, and 12 bases lay outside the gene matches. The CDR3 runs to 13 residues. The CDR3 DNA reads as TGTGCCAGCACAGTAGAGCAGGGGGCGGTGGCTTTCTTT. This sequence encodes CASTVEQGAVAFF. Full variable domain (missing parts from reference TRBV28 and TRBJ1-1): DVKVTQSSRYLVKRTGEKVFLECVQDMDHENMFWYRQDPGLGLRLIYFSYDVKMKEKGDIPEGYSVSREKKERFSLILESASTNQTSMYLCASTVEQGAVAFFGQGTRLTVV.

The chain is built from TRBV5-4 and TRBJ2-6, with D perhaps matching TRBD2 (6 bases). Germline V CDR1 and CDR2: SGHNT, YYREEE (reference sequence). The CDR3 has 15 amino acids. Trimming left V 6 bases short and J 1 base short, with 11 bases between. This chain's CDR3 is CASNNGGSGANVLTF. CDR3 DNA sequence: TGTGCCAGCAACAACGGGGGTTCTGGGGCCAACGTCCTGACTTTC. Using reference TRBV5-4 and TRBJ2-6 for the parts outside the CDR3, the full variable domain is ETGVTQSPTHLIKTRGQQVTLRCSSQSGHNTVSWYQQALGQGPQFIFQYYREEENGRGNFPPRFSGLQFPNYSSELNVNALELDDSALYLCASNNGGSGANVLTFGAGSRLTVL.

The chain joins TRBV10-1 to TRBJ2-1; TRBD2 agrees at 10 bases. The trim removed 3 bases at V and 0 bases at J, leaving 5 bases unmatched. In germline, CDR1 is WNHNN, CDR2 SYGVQD (reference sequence). The CDR3 has 17 residues. The DNA of the CDR3 is TGCGCCAGCAGTGATCGACTAGCGGGTAGCTCCTACAATGAGCAGTTCTTC. It translates to CASSDRLAGSSYNEQFF.

The chain carries TRBV28 and TRBJ2-1; D possibly corresponds to TRBD2 (6 bases). Germline V gives CDR1 MDHEN, CDR2 SYDVKM. The CDR3 runs to 16 residues. Trimming left V 4 bases short and J 8 bases short, with 21 bases between. The CDR3 sequence: CASSSPGGGNRDEQFF. CDR3 nucleotide sequence: TGTGCCAGCAGTTCACCCGGCGGCGGGAATAGGGATGAGCAGTTCTTC.

This sequence joins TRBV7-2 and TRBJ1-5, with a tentative D call TRBD1 (5 bases). CDR1 and CDR2 (germline): SGHTA, FQGNSA. V gave up 2 bases and J gave up 0 bases, with 8 bases separating them. The CDR3 is made up of 15 amino acids. The CDR3 region has the DNA TGTGCCAGCAGCTTACAGGGATATAGCAATCAGCCCCAGCATTTT. Translating it yields CASSLQGYSNQPQHF. The variable domain in full, with the rest retrieved from reference TRBV7-2 and TRBJ1-5, is GAGVSQSPSNKVTEKGKDVELRCDPISGHTALYWYRQSLGQGLEFLIYFQGNSAPDKSGLPSDRFSAERTGGSVSTLTIQRTQQEDSAVYLCASSLQGYSNQPQHFGDGTRLSIL.

The rearrangement links TRBV4-1 to TRBJ2-4; D is possibly TRBD1 or TRBD2 (6 bases each). Germline loops: CDR1 MGHRA, CDR2 YSYEKL. V was shortened by 2 bases and J by 9 bases, with 14 bases between the two germline ends. This CDR3 is 14 amino acids long. The CDR3, as DNA: TGCGCCAGCAGCCAATCGGGGGCCCAGGGCATTCAGTACTTC. This codes for CASSQSGAQGIQYF.

The chain carries TRBV6-1 and TRBJ1-4; the D gene is possibly TRBD1 (6 bases). Germline V gene sequence: CDR1 MNHNS, CDR2 SASEGT. Trimming took 6 bases from V and 9 from J, leaving 20 bases between them. There are 15 residues in the CDR3. DNA for the CDR3: TGTGCCAGCAGCACCACGGCAGGGGAAACGAAAAAACTGTTTTTT. It translates to CASSTTAGETKKLFF.

The chain combines TRBV7-3 with TRBJ2-7; 7 bases fit TRBD1. Trimming took 0 bases from V and 3 from J; bases not matched to a gene: 5. In germline, CDR1 is SGHTA, CDR2 FQGTGA. The CDR3 consists of 15 residues. The CDR3 DNA reads TGTGCCAGCAGCTTAACATCCGGGACAGTCTACGAGCAGTACTTC. Encoded protein: CASSLTSGTVYEQYF.

The V call is TRBV11-2, the J call TRBJ2-7; 9 positions agree with TRBD2. This CDR3 spans 13 amino acids. Trimming took 6 bases from V and 2 from J; bases not matched to a gene: 2. The germline gives CDR1 SGHAT, CDR2 FQNNGV. The CDR3 DNA reads as TGTGCCAGCAGGACTAGCGGAGCCTACGAGCAGTACTTC. As protein: CASRTSGAYEQYF.

The rearrangement joins TRBV28 to TRBJ1-4; D is uncertain. Germline V lookup: CDR1 MDHEN, CDR2 SYDVKM. The CDR3 contains 14 residues. Trimming cost V 7 bases and J 4 bases, with 13 bases left between them. In DNA, the CDR3 is TGTGCCAGCACCGAGGACGGTAATAATGAAAAACTGTTTTTT. It translates to CASTEDGNNEKLFF.

The chain combines TRBV28 with TRBJ2-7; TRBD2 matches 8 bases. J gave up 0 bases and V 3 bases, and 10 bases lay outside the gene matches. CDR3 length: 17 amino acids. Germline CDR1 MDHEN, CDR2 SYDVKM. The CDR3, as DNA: TGTGCCAGCAGTTTGGTGGTGGCGGGAGGCTACTCCTACGAGCAGTACTTC. Translating it yields CASSLVVAGGYSYEQYF.

This chain joins TRBV18 and TRBJ1-4, with 8 positions matching TRBD1. V shed 0 bases and J 0 bases; nucleotides not matched to a gene: 6. Germline assignment: CDR1 KGHSH and CDR2 LQKENI. CDR3 length: 18 amino acids. The CDR3 spells CASSPPTGTGSTNEKLFF. DNA for the CDR3: TGTGCCAGCTCACCACCTACCGGGACAGGATCAACTAATGAAAAACTGTTTTTT. Based on the CDR3 plus reference TRBV18 and TRBJ1-4, the full variable domain is NAGVMQNPRHLVRRRGQEARLRCSPMKGHSHVYWYRQLPEEGLKFMVYLQKENIIDESGMPKERFSAEFPKEGPSILRIQQVVRGDSAAYFCASSPPTGTGSTNEKLFFGSGTQLSVL.

A single count supports this clone. The V call is TRBV10-3, the J call TRBJ1-1, with D perhaps matching TRBD1 (5 bases). Germline CDR1 reads ENHRY; CDR2 reads SYGVKD. The CDR3 totals 14 residues. V lost 4 bases, J lost 5 bases, and 14 bases lay in between. Written as DNA, the CDR3 is TGTGCCATCAGTGCGGGGACTGACGAGACTGAAGCTTTCTTT. This encodes CAISAGTDETEAFF.

The chain uses TRBV5-1 and TRBJ2-5, with 11 bases lining up with TRBD2. Per germline, CDR1 SGHRS and CDR2 YFSETQ. V trimming: 4 bases; J trimming: 5 bases; junction bases outside the gene matches: 10. The CDR3 consists of 16 residues. CDR3 sequence (DNA): TGCGCCAGCAGCCGGACTAGCGGGTTAGGAGGGGAGACCCAGTACTTC. This codes for CASSRTSGLGGETQYF.

The CDR3 DNA follows: TGTGCCAGCAGCAACAGACCGGGACAGGGTTTTAGGGTCCGGGGGAATGAGCAGTTCTTC. It translates to CASSNRPGQGFRVRGNEQFF. The V and J genes are TRBV21-1 and TRBJ2-1; the table assigns TRBD1, which was not confirmed against the DNA. TRBV21-1 is designated a pseudogene. The CDR3 length is 20 residues.

The chain uses TRBV19 and TRBJ1-5; perhaps TRBD1 as D (6 bases). V was shortened by 5 bases and J by 0 bases, with 11 bases between the two germline ends. The CDR3 extends over 15 amino acids. Germline CDR1 is LNHDA and CDR2 is SQIVND (reference sequence). CDR3 region: CASSWTAYSNQPQHF. The CDR3 nucleotides are TGTGCCAGTAGTTGGACAGCCTATAGCAATCAGCCCCAGCATTTT.

The chain carries TRBV5-6 and TRBJ1-2, with unresolved D. V lost 6 bases to trimming and J lost 4 bases, with 13 bases between them. Germline loops: CDR1 SGHDT, CDR2 YYEEEE. This CDR3 contains 13 residues. DNA of the CDR3: TGTGCCAGCACCCAGACAAACTCCTATGGCTACACCTTC. Translated: CASTQTNSYGYTF.